The text below deals with one T cell receptor beta chain. This sample was taken from a study of blood T cell repertoires in COVID-19. Profiled with immunoSEQ multiplex PCR; TCRdb holds only in-frame clones, not every one. The repertoire holds around 180,000 clones, 75% to 90% seen once, with 10% to 11% in the top ten. Losses at the gene ends were 2 bases for V and 4 bases for J; bases not matched to a gene: 8. The CDR3 covers 16 residues. The germline CDR1 and CDR2 sequences are PRHDT and FYEKMQ (reference sequence). The chain uses TRBV13 and TRBJ2-1; TRBD2 matches 7 bases. This clonotype originated in a human donor with active or convalescent COVID-19. The donor label of this sample is uncertain. Source material: peripheral blood. The CDR3 DNA follows: TGTGCCAGCAGCTTAATTTTTAGAGCGGGGTACAATGAGCAGTTCTTC. Protein: CASSLIFRAGYNEQFF.